Following are 20 T cell receptor beta chains from one sample sequenced in a study of molecular identifiers for immune sequencing clone quantification. MiXCR was run by TCRdb on the PCR reads, yielding one entry per CDR3 protein. The table shows around 320,000 distinct CDR3 sequences, with 24% occurring only once. Sequenced input: naive CD8+ T cells from blood, with Jurkat cell RNA spiked in. The sample's subset: FACS-sorted CD8+CD4-CCR7+CD45RA+ naive T cells. These receptors all stem from a human donor in good health. Some libraries in this study had Jurkat cell RNA spiked in.

As regards this clonotype: A junction boundary mismatches the germline segment, possibly from a read error. This chain joins TRBV5-5 and TRBJ1-4; a weak D match, TRBD1 (5 bases). Germline V CDR1 and CDR2: SGHKS, YYEKEE (reference sequence). The CDR3 is 14 amino acids. DNA of the CDR3: TGTGCCAGCAGCGTGGAGAGGGGTGGAGAATTACTGTTATTT. It encodes CASSVERGGELLLF.

Concerning this clonotype: A much larger clone is a single base away; this may be a read error. Because it lacks the conserved phenylalanine or tryptophan at the end, this CDR3 is likely a read error. This chain connects TRBV5-1 to TRBJ2-7, with D perhaps TRBD1 (5 bases). CDR1 SGHRS and CDR2 YFSETQ come from the germline V gene. V was trimmed by 0 bases and J by 5 bases, leaving 6 bases between them. CDR3 length equals 12 residues. The CDR3 DNA reads TGCGCCAGCAGCTTGGTAGGGGACGAGCAGTACCTC. This codes for CASSLVGDEQYL.

This clonotype was seen more than once but under ten times. This sequence joins TRBV7-2 and TRBJ1-1; weak D call: TRBD1 (5 bases). Germline V gene sequence: CDR1 SGHTA, CDR2 FQGNSA. The CDR3 consists of 15 residues. V lost 3 bases, J lost 1 base, and 12 bases lay in between. The CDR3 region has the DNA TGTGCCAGCAGCTTTCCCGGGGGAGGGAACACTGAAGCTTTCTTT. Its translation: CASSFPGGGNTEAFF.

Comments on this clonotype: Germline and junction disagree at one end, which may indicate a read error. The chain is built from TRBV4-1 and TRBJ2-5; tentatively, D is TRBD2 (5 bases). The CDR3 extends over 13 amino acids. Germline V CDR1 and CDR2: MGHRA, YSYEKL. For the CDR3, the DNA is TGCGCCAGCGGCCAAGCGGAGCAGGAGACCCAGTACTTC. Amino acids: CASGQAEQETQYF.

A few counts support this clonotype. The chain joins TRBV2 to TRBJ2-5; TRBD2 agrees at 13 bases. J gave up 4 bases and V 0 bases, and 5 bases lay outside the gene matches. The germline V gene encodes CDR1 SNHLY and CDR2 FYNNEI. The CDR3 runs 17 residues. The CDR3 DNA reads TGTGCCAGCAGTGAAGCGCTTTGGACTAGCGGGGGAGAGACCCAGTACTTC. This encodes CASSEALWTSGGETQYF.

This clonotype was recorded many times. The chain links TRBV20-1 to TRBJ1-2; D not certain. Germline V gives CDR1 DFQATT, CDR2 SNEGSKA (reference sequence). Trimming pared 2 bases from V and 5 bases from J, leaving 15 bases between. There are 14 residues in the CDR3. CDR3 nucleotides: TGCAGTGCTAGAATCCCAGAAGAGAATTATGGCTACACCTTC. Translating gives CSARIPEENYGYTF.

The chain uses TRBV7-9 and TRBJ1-1; D is unclear. Trimming shortened V by 1 base and J by 6 bases, and 3 bases separated the two germline ends. Germline CDR1 reads SEHNR; CDR2 reads FQNEAQ (reference sequence). The CDR3 extends over 11 amino acids. The CDR3 nucleotides are TGTGCCAGCAGCTTAGAGCCTGAAGCTTTCTTT. Amino acid sequence: CASSLEPEAFF.

At least ten counts were recorded for this clonotype. Here the CDR3 DNA reads TGTGCCAGCCGGTCCGGGTTGGGGGAGTCGCAGGGCCCCTACGAGCAGTACTTC. It translates to CASRSGLGESQGPYEQYF. The chain employs TRBV7-2 and TRBJ2-7; D tentatively fits TRBD1 or TRBD2 (5 bases each). CDR1 and CDR2 (germline): SGHTA, FQGNSA. Trimming left V 8 bases short and J 2 bases short, with 28 bases between. The CDR3 spans 18 residues.

As DNA, the CDR3 is TGTGCCAGCAGCAATACGGACAGGGTAAACGGGGAGCTGTTTTTT. Its translation is CASSNTDRVNGELFF. V gene TRBV7-6 combines with J gene TRBJ2-2; 8 bases line up with TRBD1. The J segment lost 7 bases and the V segment lost 5 bases, leaving 9 bases of the junction unmatched. The CDR3 covers 15 residues. Germline V gene lookup returns CDR1 SGHVS and CDR2 FNYEAQ.

The genes are TRBV12-3 or TRBV12-4 and TRBJ2-2; no firm D call. The V gene lost 5 bases and the J gene lost 1 base, with 8 bases spanning the gap. The CDR3 covers 14 residues. Here the CDR3 reads CASSPEVNTGELFF. The DNA for the CDR3 is TGTGCCAGCAGTCCCGAAGTGAACACCGGGGAGCTGTTTTTT.

The J gene is TRBJ2-1, the V gene TRBV19, with D perhaps TRBD1 (5 bases). The V end lost 5 bases, the J end lost 5 bases, and 16 bases lay between the germline ends. This CDR3 is 15 amino acids long. Per germline, CDR1 LNHDA and CDR2 SQIVND (reference sequence). CDR3 coding DNA: TGTGCCAGTAGTCCGACAGCCCTGGGTCACAATGAGCAGTTCTTC. This encodes CASSPTALGHNEQFF.

There are a few counts of this clonotype. The V gene is TRBV27, the J gene TRBJ2-3; the match to TRBD2 covers 13 bases. The V segment lost 5 bases and the J segment 0 bases; nucleotides outside the gene matches: 14. Germline loops: CDR1 MNHEY, CDR2 SMNVEV (reference sequence). The CDR3 contains 20 residues. In nucleotides, the CDR3 is TGTGCCAGCAGTACGGAAATACCCGGGACTAGCGGGACCAGCACAGATACGCAGTATTTT. It specifies CASSTEIPGTSGTSTDTQYF.

Worth noting for this clonotype: Being one base from a much bigger clone, this may be a read error. The chain employs TRBV4-1 and TRBJ2-7, with D maybe TRBD2 (6 bases). CDR3 length equals 14 residues. The ends were cut back, 3 bases at V and 1 base at J, with 10 bases in the middle. Per the germline V gene, CDR1 is MGHRA and CDR2 is YSYEKL. The CDR3 DNA follows: TGCGCCAGCAGCCAGGGCGGGGATTCCTACGAGCAGTACTTC. It yields the protein CASSQGGDSYEQYF.

This clonotype was counted a few times. V gene TRBV12-3 or TRBV12-4 combines with J gene TRBJ2-3; D unresolved. Between the trimmed V and J ends, which lost 8 bases and 5 bases, there was a span of 8 bases. The CDR3 has 11 residues. CDR3 loop: CASATGDTQYF. As DNA, the CDR3 is TGTGCCAGCGCGACCGGAGATACGCAGTATTTT.

As concerns this clonotype: The conserved final phenylalanine or tryptophan is absent from the CDR3, which likely points to a read error. V usage is TRBV3-1 and J usage is TRBJ2-7; weak D call: TRBD1 (6 bases). V was trimmed by 2 bases and J by 4 bases, leaving 18 bases between them. The germline gives CDR1 LGHDT, CDR2 YNNKEL (reference sequence). The CDR3 is 16 amino acids. CDR3 region: CASSQRQDSGEYEQYL. Written as DNA, the CDR3 is TGTGCCAGCAGCCAACGACAGGATTCCGGGGAGTACGAGCAGTACTTG.

As to this clonotype: This sequence may be a read error, since a much larger clone differs from it by one base. The genes are TRBV5-1 and TRBJ2-1; D not resolved. This CDR3 has 17 amino acids. The germline gives CDR1 SGHRS, CDR2 YFSETQ. The CDR3 region is CATSPYLALSSYNEQFF. The DNA for the CDR3 is TGCGCCACCAGCCCCTACCTGGCCTTAAGCTCCTACAATGAGCAGTTCTTC. Full variable domain (outside the CDR3, taken from reference TRBV5-1 and TRBJ2-1): KAGVTQTPRYLIKTRGQQVTLSCSPISGHRSVSWYQQTPGQGLQFLFEYFSETQRNKGNFPGRFSGRQFSNSRSEMNVSTLELGDSALYLCATSPYLALSSYNEQFFGPGTRLTVL.

There are many counts of this clonotype. This rearrangement joins TRBV5-4 to TRBJ2-3, with 11 bases matching TRBD2. The V gene end was trimmed by 3 bases and the J gene end by 1 base; junction bases not matched to a gene: 7. The CDR3 consists of 17 residues. Germline assignment: CDR1 SGHNT and CDR2 YYREEE (reference sequence). The CDR3 sequence: CASSSLAGGMGTDTQYF. In DNA, the CDR3 is TGTGCCAGCAGCTCCCTAGCGGGAGGAATGGGCACAGATACGCAGTATTTT.

This clonotype was detected only a few times. Its ends do not fully match the called genes, so a read error is possible. V usage is TRBV6-5 and J usage is TRBJ2-7; D perhaps matches TRBD1 (6 bases). Germline assignment: CDR1 MNHEY and CDR2 SVGAGI. The CDR3 is made up of 13 amino acids. The DNA of the CDR3 is TGTGCCAGCAGTTATGGCAGGGGATACGAGCGGTACTTC. Translated, it gives CASSYGRGYERYF.

This clonotype appeared many times. V usage is TRBV7-9 and J usage is TRBJ1-5; tentative D call: TRBD1 (6 bases). The CDR3 is 15 amino acids. Germline V lookup: CDR1 SEHNR, CDR2 FQNEAQ (reference sequence). With 1 base removed from V and 3 bases from J, the gap between germline ends came to 10 bases. The CDR3 protein is CASSLEGGPNQPQHF. CDR3 in DNA: TGTGCCAGCAGCTTAGAGGGGGGCCCCAATCAGCCCCAGCATTTT.

Notes on this clonotype: One junction end disagrees with the germline gene, perhaps due to a read error. The V call is TRBV4-3, the J call TRBJ2-5; 11 nucleotides match TRBD1. CDR1 LGHNA and CDR2 YSLEER come from the germline V gene. CDR3 length: 16 amino acids. The CDR3 here is CASSQGTGGRQEPQYF. In DNA form, the CDR3 reads TGCGCCAGCAGCCAAGGGACAGGGGGCCGCCAAGAGCCCCAGTACTTC.